The 23 T cell receptor beta chains presented below share a single source sample, sequenced in a study of cytomegalovirus exposure and HLA in healthy donors. Primers included in the PCR were 60 Vbeta and 13 Jbeta primers. The data were produced by immunoSEQ multiplex PCR, yet TCRdb's version contains in-frame clones alone and is incomplete. Among some 110,000 clones, over 75% were seen once, and the ten largest hold 6.5% to 7%. The sequenced material came from PBMCs. These receptors were obtained from a man aged 25-45 years in good health and CMV-seropositive.

V gene TRBV9 combines with J gene TRBJ1-6, with D perhaps TRBD1 (6 bases). V was pared by 0 bases and J by 14 bases, with 24 bases between. The CDR3 spans 17 residues. Germline V gene lookup returns CDR1 SGDLS and CDR2 YYNGEE. CDR3 protein: CASSVEGGGKGRLALHF. CDR3 nucleotides: TGTGCCAGCAGCGTAGAAGGGGGGGGTAAGGGCCGATTGGCCCTCCACTTT.

This clone was counted once. This chain uses TRBV5-4 with TRBJ1-2; unclear D gene. From germline, CDR1 is SGHNT and CDR2 YYREEE (reference sequence). Trimming removed 0 bases from V and 0 bases from J, with 9 bases in between. This CDR3 comprises 15 residues. The CDR3 here is CASSLAGIANYGYTF. The CDR3 coding sequence is TGTGCCAGCAGCTTGGCGGGGATAGCTAACTATGGCTACACCTTC.

The table lists this clone with a few counts. The chain carries TRBV28 and TRBJ2-1; the D gene is possibly TRBD1 (6 bases). This CDR3 comprises 16 residues. Trimming stripped 6 bases from V and 2 bases from J, with 17 bases between. CDR1 is MDHEN, CDR2 SYDVKM, per germline. In nucleotides, the CDR3 is TGTGCCAGCAGCACAGCAGAATGGGGGCCCTACAATGAGCAGTTCTTC. It specifies CASSTAEWGPYNEQFF.

The DNA of the CDR3 is TGTGCCAGTAGTATAGATTCGGGAGGTGGCGAGCAGTACTTC. Translation: CASSIDSGGGEQYF. V gene TRBV19 combines with J gene TRBJ2-7, with TRBD2 identical over 7 bases. V trimming: 0 bases; J trimming: 6 bases; junction bases outside the gene matches: 5. The CDR3 is 14 residues long. The V gene's germline CDR1 is LNHDA and CDR2 SQIVND (reference sequence).

CDR3 loop: CATRGSFGAEGEAFF. Written as DNA, the CDR3 is TGTGCCACCAGAGGCTCTTTTGGAGCGGAGGGTGAAGCTTTCTTT. This sequence joins TRBV15 and TRBJ1-1, with D hard to call. This CDR3 has 15 amino acids. Trimming removed 6 bases from V and 7 bases from J, with 21 bases in between. Germline lookup yields CDR1 LNHNV and CDR2 YYDKDF (reference sequence).

This clone was counted a single time. V usage is TRBV5-1 and J usage is TRBJ1-2; TRBD1 matches 7 bases. The CDR3 has 15 amino acids. Germline V gives CDR1 SGHRS, CDR2 YFSETQ. The J segment lost 4 bases and the V segment lost 1 base, leaving 7 bases of the junction unmatched. The CDR3 spells CASSLRWDSFYGYTF. In nucleotides, the CDR3 is TGCGCCAGCAGCTTGAGGTGGGACAGTTTCTATGGCTACACCTTC. Together with reference TRBV5-1 and TRBJ1-2, the CDR3 gives the full variable domain: KAGVTQTPRYLIKTRGQQVTLSCSPISGHRSVSWYQQTPGQGLQFLFEYFSETQRNKGNFPGRFSGRQFSNSRSEMNVSTLELGDSALYLCASSLRWDSFYGYTFGSGTRLTVV.

This chain uses TRBV5-4 with TRBJ1-1, with 11 bases aligning to TRBD1. Germline-derived CDR1 and CDR2 are SGHNT and YYREEE (reference sequence). The V and J ends lost 3 bases and 5 bases, in that order; junction bases with no gene match: 6. The CDR3 is 15 residues long. In DNA, the CDR3 is TGTGCCAGCAGCTCTTCCGGGACAGGGGGAACTGAAGCTTTCTTT. This codes for CASSSSGTGGTEAFF.

The table lists this clone with a count of one. V usage is TRBV2 and J usage is TRBJ1-4; D not resolved. Trimming left V 2 bases short and J 10 bases short, with 20 bases between. Germline lookup yields CDR1 SNHLY and CDR2 FYNNEI. CDR3 length equals 16 residues. DNA for the CDR3: TGTGCCAGCAGTGAATCCCGGGGTCGGGCCGCCGGAAAACTGTTTTTT. Translation: CASSESRGRAAGKLFF.

The chain couples TRBV4-1 to TRBJ2-7; D is perhaps TRBD1 (5 bases). Germline V gene data show CDR1 as MGHRA and CDR2 as YSYEKL. V lost 0 bases and J lost 2, with 8 bases in between. The CDR3 sequence is 14 residues long. CDR3 residues: CASSQDTGAYEQYF. DNA of the CDR3: TGCGCCAGCAGCCAAGACACAGGAGCCTACGAGCAGTACTTC.

Comments on this clone: Other DNA variants within this sample encode the same CDR3. The J gene is TRBJ2-3, the V gene TRBV2; 7 bases agree with TRBD2. The junction had 1 base not matched to a gene; V was cut back by 1 base and J by 3 bases. Germline CDR1 and CDR2: SNHLY and FYNNEI. The CDR3 has 14 residues. The CDR3 reads CASSEGTRTDTQYF. In DNA, the CDR3 is TGTGCCAGCAGTGAAGGGACTAGAACAGATACGCAGTATTTT.

Regarding this clone: Other DNA sequences within the sample encode an identical CDR3. CDR3 sequence (DNA): TGCGCCAGCAGCTTGGGTCTAGCGGGGGGACAAGAGACCCAGTACTTC. Protein sequence: CASSLGLAGGQETQYF. The chain carries TRBV5-1 and TRBJ2-5; 11 bases line up with TRBD2. The germline V gene encodes CDR1 SGHRS and CDR2 YFSETQ. J lost 2 bases, V lost 0 bases, and 3 bases had no gene match. The CDR3 contains 16 residues.

The rearrangement links TRBV5-1 to TRBJ2-1; 14 positions match TRBD2. V trimming: 4 bases; J trimming: 9 bases; junction bases outside the gene matches: 6. Per the germline V gene, CDR1 is SGHRS and CDR2 is YFSETQ. This CDR3 spans 15 amino acids. The CDR3 loop is CASSKTSGGACEQFF. Here the CDR3 DNA reads TGCGCCAGCAGCAAGACTAGCGGGGGGGCATGTGAGCAGTTCTTC.

The V and J genes are TRBV6-6 and TRBJ2-1; 8 bases fit TRBD2. Germline trimming cut 6 bases from V and 2 bases from J; bases unmatched to any gene: 6. The germline V gene has CDR1 MNHNY and CDR2 SVGAGI (reference sequence). The CDR3 loop spans 15 amino acids. CDR3 coding DNA: TGTGCCAGCAGACCGGGGGGGGTAACCTACAATGAGCAGTTCTTC. Encoded protein: CASRPGGVTYNEQFF.

CDR3 coding DNA: TGTGCCAGCAGCGACTCCGGGACATCTTACAATGAGCAGTTCTTC. Translated: CASSDSGTSYNEQFF. The chain combines TRBV2 with TRBJ2-1; perhaps TRBD1 as D (6 bases). This CDR3 has 15 residues. Germline CDR1 is SNHLY and CDR2 is FYNNEI. Trimming cost V 6 bases and J 4 bases, with 16 bases left between them.

This chain links TRBV2 with TRBJ2-7; D unclear. From germline, CDR1 is SNHLY and CDR2 FYNNEI. The CDR3 loop spans 11 amino acids. The V end was cut by 7 bases, the J end by 5 bases, with 9 bases between. The CDR3 sequence: CASTEYDEQYF. In DNA form, the CDR3 reads TGTGCCAGCACCGAGTACGACGAGCAGTACTTC. Using reference TRBV2 and TRBJ2-7 for the parts outside the CDR3, the full variable domain is EPEVTQTPSHQVTQMGQEVILRCVPISNHLYFYWYRQILGQKVEFLVSFYNNEISEKSEIFDDQFSVERPDGSNFTLKIRSTKLEDSAMYFCASTEYDEQYFGPGTRLTVT.

This clone was seen a handful of times. The chain combines TRBV2 with TRBJ1-3, with D unresolved. With 5 bases removed from V and 0 bases from J, the gap between germline ends came to 8 bases. Germline V gene sequence: CDR1 SNHLY, CDR2 FYNNEI. This CDR3 is 14 amino acids long. The CDR3 region is CASSRDTSGNTIYF. DNA of the CDR3: TGTGCCAGCAGTCGTGACACCTCTGGAAACACCATATATTTT.

V gene TRBV4-1 combines with J gene TRBJ1-5; possible D gene TRBD1, 6 bases. The germline V gene encodes CDR1 MGHRA and CDR2 YSYEKL. V was shortened by 0 bases and J by 7 bases, with 22 bases between the two germline ends. The CDR3 is made up of 18 amino acids. CDR3 protein: CASSQEVGGGGARQPQHF. The CDR3, as DNA: TGCGCCAGCAGCCAAGAAGTGGGAGGGGGGGGCGCGAGGCAGCCCCAGCATTTT.

The chain has TRBV5-1 and TRBJ2-5, with 8 bases matching TRBD1. With the DNA end fitting TRBJ2-7 better, the J assignment may be wrong. From germline, CDR1 is SGHRS and CDR2 YFSETQ. The CDR3 totals 14 residues. The CDR3: CASSLAQTGDEQYF. DNA of the CDR3: TGCGCCAGCAGCTTGGCCCAGACAGGGGACGAGCAGTACTTC.

The V and J genes are TRBV28 and TRBJ1-5, with D possibly being TRBD1 (5 bases). V lost 8 bases, J lost 4 bases, and 21 bases lay in between. The germline V gene has CDR1 MDHEN and CDR2 SYDVKM. The CDR3 has 16 residues. The CDR3 sequence: CASGGDPGSRNQPQHF. Here the CDR3 DNA reads TGTGCCAGCGGAGGGGATCCTGGTTCCCGAAATCAGCCCCAGCATTTT.

For the CDR3, the DNA is TGTGCCAGCAGTGCCGGGACTCTCTTAAGCACAGATACGCAGTATTTT. Its protein is CASSAGTLLSTDTQYF. The rearrangement links TRBV2 to TRBJ2-3, with D possibly being TRBD2 (6 bases). In germline, CDR1 is SNHLY, CDR2 FYNNEI. The V gene lost 4 bases and the J gene lost 0 bases, with 14 bases spanning the gap. This CDR3 is 16 amino acids long.

The chain is built from TRBV4-1 and TRBJ1-3, with D unresolved. CDR1 is MGHRA and CDR2 is YSYEKL in the germline V gene. V was clipped by 4 bases and J by 1 base, with 11 bases between them. The CDR3 covers 15 residues. Here the CDR3 reads CASSRREVSGNTIYF. For the CDR3, the DNA is TGCGCCAGCAGCCGCCGTGAGGTTTCTGGAAACACCATATATTTT.

V gene TRBV29-1 combines with J gene TRBJ2-5; TRBD2 agrees at 7 bases. The end of the DNA aligns better with TRBJ2-7, so the J call may be wrong. Germline CDR1 SQVTM, CDR2 ANQGSEA. CDR3 size: 13 residues. The CDR3 region has the DNA TGCAGCGTTGAAAGGACTAGAGGCGACGAGCAGTACTTC. Its translation: CSVERTRGDEQYF.

This chain uses TRBV25-1 with TRBJ1-6, with D possibly being TRBD1 (6 bases). V was clipped by 8 bases and J by 5 bases, with 13 bases between them. Germline V CDR1 and CDR2: MGHDK, SYGVNS. The CDR3 length is 14 residues. CDR3 amino acids: CASGVQGNNSPLHF. In nucleotides, the CDR3 is TGTGCCAGCGGCGTGCAGGGGAATAATTCACCCCTCCACTTT.